Listed here are 14 T cell receptor beta chains from one sample, sequenced in a study of STAT5B mutations in CD4+ large granular lymphocyte leukemia. TCRdb keeps only in-frame clones here, not all; method: immunoSEQ multiplex PCR. The repertoire holds 35,000 or so clones, with around nine tenths as singletons. The sequenced material came from CD4+ T cells from blood buffy coats. Receptor source: a human donor in good health.

V is TRBV7-2 and J is TRBJ2-3, with 9 bases that match TRBD2. This CDR3 contains 16 residues. Germline assignment: CDR1 SGHTA and CDR2 FQGNSA. Losses at the gene ends were 8 bases for V and 2 bases for J; bases not matched to a gene: 11. CDR3 in DNA: TGTGCCAGCGCCCAATGGCGGGAGGGCCACACAGATACGCAGTATTTT. This codes for CASAQWREGHTDTQYF.

The rearrangement joins TRBV5-4 to TRBJ2-1; D is unresolved. Germline lookup yields CDR1 SGHNT and CDR2 YYREEE (reference sequence). CDR3 size: 14 residues. V gave up 1 base and J gave up 0 bases, with 5 bases separating them. As DNA, the CDR3 is TGTGCCAGCAGCTTGTATAGCTCCTACAATGAGCAGTTCTTC. Translated, it gives CASSLYSSYNEQFF.

The CDR3 nucleotides are TGTGCCAGCAGCCAAGGGGGGCAGGGTGGGGCCGGGGAGCTGTTTTTT. It translates to CASSQGGQGGAGELFF. The chain has TRBV4-2 and TRBJ2-2, with a possible D match to TRBD1 (6 bases). V lost 1 base, J lost 6 bases, and 15 bases lay in between. The CDR3 contains 16 residues. Looked up from germline, CDR1 is LGHNA and CDR2 is YNFKEQ.

The V gene is TRBV7-9, the J gene TRBJ2-3; no definite D call. The CDR3 consists of 15 residues. Germline CDR1 SEHNR, CDR2 FQNEAQ (reference sequence). The germline V and J ends were trimmed by 1 base and 3 bases, with 11 bases remaining between them. The CDR3 is CASSLVVTPTDTQYF. CDR3 nucleotides: TGTGCCAGCAGCTTAGTGGTGACTCCGACAGATACGCAGTATTTT. Full variable domain (outside the CDR3, taken from reference TRBV7-9 and TRBJ2-3): DTGVSQNPRHKITKRGQNVTFRCDPISEHNRLYWYRQTLGQGPEFLTYFQNEAQLEKSRLLSDRFSAERPKGSFSTLEIQRTEQGDSAMYLCASSLVVTPTDTQYFGPGTRLTVL.

CDR3 loop: CASRVGQGGVYEQYF. In nucleotides, the CDR3 is TGTGCCAGCAGAGTAGGACAGGGAGGCGTCTACGAGCAGTACTTC. The chain is built from TRBV6-1 and TRBJ2-7; 8 bases agree with TRBD1. CDR3 length: 15 residues. V shed 6 bases and J 3 bases; nucleotides not matched to a gene: 10. Germline lookup yields CDR1 MNHNS and CDR2 SASEGT.

The CDR3 DNA is TGCGCCAGCAGCTTGTCGGGACAGGGGGCGAACAATGAGCAGTTCTTC. It codes for CASSLSGQGANNEQFF. The V gene is TRBV5-1, the J gene TRBJ2-1; 12 nucleotides line up with TRBD1. V gave up 1 base and J gave up 5 bases; unmatched junction bases: 4. The length of the CDR3 is 16 residues. Per the germline V gene, CDR1 is SGHRS and CDR2 is YFSETQ.

The count of this clone is one. CDR3 sequence: CASSLVLGRGTEAFF. CDR3 DNA sequence: TGTGCCAGCAGCTTAGTGCTAGGCCGGGGCACTGAAGCTTTCTTT. This chain connects TRBV7-9 to TRBJ1-1; no clear D gene. This CDR3 has 15 residues. The V end was cut by 1 base, the J end by 4 bases, with 13 bases between. Germline V gives CDR1 SEHNR, CDR2 FQNEAQ (reference sequence).

The sample holds one count of this clone. This chain links TRBV19 with TRBJ1-5, with 9 bases matching TRBD1. Germline lookup yields CDR1 LNHDA and CDR2 SQIVND (reference sequence). The CDR3 is 17 amino acids. The V segment lost 0 bases and the J segment 6 bases; nucleotides outside the gene matches: 9. The CDR3 loop reads CASSIDQGDRASQPQHF. The CDR3 coding sequence is TGTGCCAGTAGTATAGATCAAGGGGACAGGGCGAGTCAGCCCCAGCATTTT.

J is TRBJ2-2 and V is TRBV27; D is perhaps TRBD2 (6 bases). Germline V gives CDR1 MNHEY, CDR2 SMNVEV (reference sequence). CDR3 length: 16 amino acids. Trimming removed 6 bases from V and 3 bases from J, with 17 bases in between. The CDR3 protein is CASRPRGKTDTGELFF. DNA of the CDR3: TGTGCCAGCAGGCCCCGGGGGAAAACTGACACCGGGGAGCTGTTTTTT.

Here the CDR3 DNA reads TGTGCCAGCAGGGGACAGGGGGCGTCTGGGGGCTACACCTTC. Amino acid sequence: CASRGQGASGGYTF. The chain links TRBV11-2 to TRBJ1-2; 12 nucleotides agree with TRBD1. The CDR3 is made up of 14 amino acids. Losses at the gene ends were 6 bases for V and 8 bases for J; bases not matched to a gene: 7. The V gene's germline CDR1 is SGHAT and CDR2 FQNNGV. Variable domain in full (rest from reference TRBV11-2 and TRBJ1-2): EAGVAQSPRYKIIEKRQSVAFWCNPISGHATLYWYQQILGQGPKLLIQFQNNGVVDDSQLPKDRFSAERLKGVDSTLKIQPAKLEDSAVYLCASRGQGASGGYTFGSGTRLTVV.

In its sample, this clone was seen once. V and J are TRBV6-6 and TRBJ2-5, with D uncertain. The ends were cut back, 0 bases at V and 4 bases at J, with 3 bases in the middle. Germline V gene lookup returns CDR1 MNHNY and CDR2 SVGAGI (reference sequence). This CDR3 has 12 amino acids. DNA of the CDR3: TGTGCCAGCAGTTACTCAGGAGAGACCCAGTACTTC. It is translated as CASSYSGETQYF.

The chain couples TRBV5-1 to TRBJ1-4; the D gene is possibly TRBD1 (6 bases). CDR3 length equals 15 residues. With 3 bases removed from V and 7 bases from J, the gap between germline ends came to 16 bases. CDR1 SGHRS and CDR2 YFSETQ come from the germline V gene. CDR3 sequence reads: CASSWWGQGFEKLFF. As DNA, the CDR3 is TGCGCCAGCAGCTGGTGGGGGCAAGGGTTTGAAAAACTGTTTTTT.

This clone was picked up a small number of times. The chain has TRBV9 and TRBJ1-4; D is undetermined. Trimming pared 7 bases from V and 5 bases from J, leaving 9 bases between. This CDR3 has 12 amino acids. Per germline, CDR1 SGDLS and CDR2 YYNGEE. As DNA, the CDR3 is TGTGCCAGCGCGAGACCGAATGAAAAACTGTTTTTT. This sequence encodes CASARPNEKLFF.

The chain links TRBV2 to TRBJ2-7, with TRBD1 matching over 7 bases. The CDR3 has 12 amino acids. The trim removed 6 bases at V and 2 bases at J, leaving 1 base unmatched. Germline CDR1 and CDR2: SNHLY and FYNNEI. The CDR3 loop is CASRQGTYEQYF. The DNA of the CDR3 is TGTGCCAGCAGACAGGGGACCTACGAGCAGTACTTC.